A selection of T cell receptor beta chains follows, all from one sample in a study of siplizumab effects on memory and regulatory T cells. Sequenced by immunoSEQ multiplex PCR; TCRdb stores in-frame clones only, minus some. The repertoire holds about 94,000 clones, with around 94% as singletons. Sequencing used non-Treg CD4+ T cells sorted from blood. The receptor set was obtained from a human donor in good health. Each CDR3 is given with its conserved first and last residue. The order of the fields is V gene, J gene, clone size, D gene, CDR3 protein, CDR3 DNA. A D gene is named only where the DNA matches it firmly. Clone size is stated in some rows and not others, as once, few, many or a class when expanded.

V gene: TRBV4-1
J gene: TRBJ2-5
clone size: -
D gene: -
CDR3 protein: CASSQGTEETQYF
CDR3 DNA: TGCGCCAGCAGCCAAGGGACGGAAGAGACCCAGTACTTC

V gene: TRBV7-8
J gene: TRBJ2-7
clone size: -
D gene: -
CDR3 protein: CASSLVEGGSTYEQYF
CDR3 DNA: TGTGCCAGCAGCTTAGTTGAGGGGGGCTCCACCTACGAGCAGTACTTC

V gene: TRBV7-8
J gene: TRBJ2-7
clone size: -
D gene: -
CDR3 protein: CASSLGRGGMDEQYF
CDR3 DNA: TGTGCCAGCAGCTTAGGGCGGGGTGGTATGGACGAGCAGTACTTC

V gene: TRBV7-2
J gene: TRBJ2-3
clone size: -
D gene: -
CDR3 protein: CASSLRGGVGFPTDTQYF
CDR3 DNA: TGTGCCAGCAGCTTAAGGGGAGGAGTCGGGTTCCCCACAGATACGCAGTATTTT

V gene: TRBV30
J gene: TRBJ2-3
clone size: -
D gene: -
CDR3 protein: CAWGSTDTQYF
CDR3 DNA: TGTGCCTGGGGGAGCACAGATACGCAGTATTTT

V gene: TRBV5-1
J gene: TRBJ1-4
clone size: -
D gene: -
CDR3 protein: CASSLGQNNEKLFF
CDR3 DNA: TGCGCCAGCAGCCTAGGACAGAATAATGAAAAACTGTTTTTT

V gene: TRBV5-6
J gene: TRBJ2-5
clone size: -
D gene: -
CDR3 protein: CASSLGPRPQETQYF
CDR3 DNA: TGTGCCAGCAGCTTGGGCCCACGCCCCCAAGAGACCCAGTACTTC

V gene: TRBV30
J gene: TRBJ2-7
clone size: once
D gene: -
CDR3 protein: CAWSIKPLSEQYF
CDR3 DNA: TGTGCCTGGAGTATAAAACCCCTCTCCGAGCAGTACTTC

V gene: TRBV7-9
J gene: TRBJ2-5
clone size: -
D gene: TRBD2
CDR3 protein: CASSAGLQETQYF
CDR3 DNA: TGTGCCAGCAGCGCGGGACTACAAGAGACCCAGTACTTC

V gene: TRBV10-3
J gene: TRBJ1-2
clone size: -
D gene: -
CDR3 protein: CAISESGSLPYGYTF
CDR3 DNA: TGTGCCATCAGTGAGTCTGGCAGCCTCCCCTATGGCTACACCTTC

V gene: TRBV7-8
J gene: TRBJ2-7
clone size: -
D gene: TRBD1
CDR3 protein: CASSYRQGGQERTYEQYF
CDR3 DNA: TGTGCCAGCAGCTATCGCCAAGGGGGACAGGAGAGGACCTACGAGCAGTACTTC

V gene: TRBV7-9
J gene: TRBJ1-2
clone size: -
D gene: -
CDR3 protein: CASSLAQRVGYTF
CDR3 DNA: TGTGCCAGCAGCTTAGCGCAGAGGGTGGGCTACACCTTC

V gene: TRBV7-2
J gene: TRBJ2-1
clone size: once
D gene: -
CDR3 protein: CASSLVSLGEQFF
CDR3 DNA: TGTGCCAGCAGCTTAGTCTCCCTTGGGGAGCAGTTCTTC

V gene: TRBV10-3
J gene: TRBJ2-3
clone size: -
D gene: TRBD2
CDR3 protein: CAIRPASGRSGTDTQYF
CDR3 DNA: TGTGCCATCAGGCCGGCTAGCGGGAGATCGGGTACAGATACGCAGTATTTT

V gene: TRBV5-4
J gene: TRBJ1-2
clone size: -
D gene: -
CDR3 protein: CASRHPGEWDYTF
CDR3 DNA: TGTGCCAGCAGGCATCCGGGGGAATGGGACTACACCTTC

V gene: TRBV27
J gene: TRBJ2-1
clone size: -
D gene: -
CDR3 protein: CASSTGTWTRSYNEQFF
CDR3 DNA: TGTGCCAGCAGTACCGGGACATGGACCCGCTCCTACAATGAGCAGTTCTTC

V gene: TRBV5-6
J gene: TRBJ2-5
clone size: -
D gene: -
CDR3 protein: CASSLAGETQYF
CDR3 DNA: TGTGCCAGCAGCTTGGCCGGTGAGACCCAGTACTTC

V gene: TRBV7-9
J gene: TRBJ2-7
clone size: -
D gene: -
CDR3 protein: CASSKEGHSYEQYF
CDR3 DNA: TGTGCCAGCAGCAAAGAAGGCCACTCCTACGAGCAGTACTTC

V gene: TRBV19
J gene: TRBJ2-1
clone size: once
D gene: TRBD2
CDR3 protein: CASSPQTSGKSYNEQFF
CDR3 DNA: TGTGCCAGTAGTCCCCAGACTAGCGGGAAGTCCTACAATGAGCAGTTCTTC

V gene: TRBV13
J gene: TRBJ1-2
clone size: -
D gene: -
CDR3 protein: CASSSRTEGYTF
CDR3 DNA: TGTGCCAGCAGTTCTCGGACTGAGGGCTACACCTTC

V gene: TRBV5-4
J gene: TRBJ2-3
clone size: -
D gene: -
CDR3 protein: CASSRDPGPGVNTQYF
CDR3 DNA: TGTGCCAGCAGCAGGGACCCGGGACCAGGAGTAAATACGCAGTATTTT

V gene: TRBV6-5
J gene: TRBJ1-2
clone size: -
D gene: -
CDR3 protein: CASSFAANYGYTF
CDR3 DNA: TGTGCCAGCAGTTTTGCGGCTAACTATGGCTACACCTTC

V gene: TRBV5-1
J gene: TRBJ2-2
clone size: -
D gene: -
CDR3 protein: CASSLSGLTGELFF
CDR3 DNA: TGCGCCAGCAGCTTAAGCGGCCTAACCGGGGAGCTGTTTTTT

V gene: TRBV4-1
J gene: TRBJ2-5
clone size: -
D gene: -
CDR3 protein: CASSQAIFGASGTQYF
CDR3 DNA: TGCGCCAGCAGCCAAGCAATTTTCGGGGCCAGCGGGACCCAGTACTTC

V gene: TRBV25-1
J gene: TRBJ2-5
clone size: -
D gene: -
CDR3 protein: CASSKEEYQETQYF
CDR3 DNA: TGTGCCAGCAGTAAGGAGGAGTACCAAGAGACCCAGTACTTC

V gene: TRBV5-4
J gene: TRBJ2-4
clone size: -
D gene: TRBD2
CDR3 protein: CASSLAPSGVSKNIQYF
CDR3 DNA: TGTGCCAGCAGCTTGGCCCCTAGCGGGGTCAGCAAAAACATTCAGTACTTC

V gene: TRBV2
J gene: TRBJ2-2
clone size: -
D gene: -
CDR3 protein: CASSEAEDTGELFF
CDR3 DNA: TGTGCCAGCAGTGAAGCGGAGGACACCGGGGAGCTGTTTTTT

V gene: TRBV4-2
J gene: TRBJ1-2
clone size: -
D gene: -
CDR3 protein: CASSQDGSSNYGYTF
CDR3 DNA: TGTGCCAGCAGCCAAGACGGCAGTTCTAACTATGGCTACACCTTC

V gene: TRBV7-2
J gene: TRBJ1-5
clone size: -
D gene: -
CDR3 protein: CASTSSDQPQHF
CDR3 DNA: TGTGCCAGCACCTCCAGCGATCAGCCCCAGCATTTT

V gene: TRBV10-1
J gene: TRBJ2-1
clone size: -
D gene: -
CDR3 protein: CASSEWRGSYNEQFF
CDR3 DNA: TGCGCCAGCAGTGAGTGGAGGGGCTCCTACAATGAGCAGTTCTTC

V gene: TRBV6-6
J gene: TRBJ2-3
clone size: -
D gene: -
CDR3 protein: CASSYGRASTDTQYF
CDR3 DNA: TGTGCCAGCAGTTACGGCAGAGCCAGCACAGATACGCAGTATTTT

V gene: TRBV6-4
J gene: TRBJ1-2
clone size: -
D gene: TRBD1
CDR3 protein: CASRGVGQGGGYTF
CDR3 DNA: TGTGCCAGCAGGGGGGTCGGACAGGGAGGCGGCTACACCTTC

V gene: TRBV5-1
J gene: TRBJ1-2
clone size: once
D gene: -
CDR3 protein: CASSSGGSYGYTF
CDR3 DNA: TGCGCCAGCAGCTCCGGGGGGTCCTATGGCTACACCTTC

V gene: TRBV5-6
J gene: TRBJ1-1
clone size: -
D gene: -
CDR3 protein: CASSLEGRRGTEAFF
CDR3 DNA: TGTGCCAGCAGCTTGGAGGGGCGTCGGGGGACTGAAGCTTTCTTT

V gene: TRBV18
J gene: TRBJ2-7
clone size: -
D gene: -
CDR3 protein: CASSPGIDYEQYF
CDR3 DNA: TGTGCCAGCTCACCAGGGATTGACTACGAGCAGTACTTC

V gene: TRBV30
J gene: TRBJ1-1
clone size: -
D gene: TRBD1
CDR3 protein: CAWSQTDRGAEAFF
CDR3 DNA: TGTGCCTGGAGTCAAACGGACAGGGGCGCTGAAGCTTTCTTT

V gene: TRBV14
J gene: TRBJ1-1
clone size: few
D gene: -
CDR3 protein: CASKLGVDTEAFF
CDR3 DNA: TGTGCCAGCAAGCTGGGGGTGGACACTGAAGCTTTCTTT

V gene: TRBV4-2
J gene: TRBJ2-7
clone size: -
D gene: -
CDR3 protein: CASSQEGHRTYEQYF
CDR3 DNA: TGTGCCAGCAGCCAAGAGGGACACCGGACCTACGAGCAGTACTTC

V gene: TRBV6-9
J gene: TRBJ1-4
clone size: few
D gene: -
CDR3 protein: CASSPPHPPGNEKLFF
CDR3 DNA: TGTGCCAGCAGTCCCCCCCACCCCCCGGGAAATGAAAAACTGTTTTTT

V gene: TRBV4-1
J gene: TRBJ1-1
clone size: -
D gene: -
CDR3 protein: CASSQASRDEAFF
CDR3 DNA: TGCGCCAGCAGCCAAGCTTCCAGGGATGAAGCTTTCTTT

V gene: TRBV7-8
J gene: TRBJ1-5
clone size: -
D gene: TRBD1
CDR3 protein: CASSLIGRGKYQPQHF
CDR3 DNA: TGTGCCAGCAGCTTAATCGGCAGGGGGAAATATCAGCCCCAGCATTTT

V gene: TRBV5-4
J gene: TRBJ1-6
clone size: -
D gene: TRBD1
CDR3 protein: CASSLATGGRYSPLHF
CDR3 DNA: TGTGCCAGCAGCTTGGCGACAGGGGGACGGTATTCACCCCTCCACTTT

V gene: TRBV18
J gene: TRBJ1-1
clone size: once
D gene: TRBD1
CDR3 protein: CASSPPDLLTGSWVLDTEAFF
CDR3 DNA: TGTGCCAGCTCACCACCTGACCTTTTGACAGGGTCTTGGGTATTGGACACTGAAGCTTTCTTT

V gene: TRBV9
J gene: TRBJ1-1
clone size: -
D gene: -
CDR3 protein: CASRADGEAFF
CDR3 DNA: TGTGCCAGCAGGGCCGACGGTGAAGCTTTCTTT

V gene: TRBV30
J gene: TRBJ1-1
clone size: -
D gene: -
CDR3 protein: CAWKRTEAFF
CDR3 DNA: TGTGCCTGGAAGCGGACTGAAGCTTTCTTT

V gene: TRBV9
J gene: TRBJ2-3
clone size: -
D gene: -
CDR3 protein: CASSVGTAETDTQYF
CDR3 DNA: TGTGCCAGCAGCGTAGGGACAGCAGAAACAGATACGCAGTATTTT

V gene: TRBV19
J gene: TRBJ2-1
clone size: -
D gene: TRBD2
CDR3 protein: CASRTGTTYNEQFF
CDR3 DNA: TGTGCCAGTAGAACCGGGACTACTTACAATGAGCAGTTCTTC

V gene: TRBV7-2
J gene: TRBJ2-3
clone size: -
D gene: -
CDR3 protein: CASSESDTQYF
CDR3 DNA: TGTGCCAGCAGCGAGTCAGATACGCAGTATTTT

V gene: TRBV29-1
J gene: TRBJ1-2
clone size: -
D gene: -
CDR3 protein: CSVELGGRDYGYTF
CDR3 DNA: TGCAGCGTTGAATTGGGGGGACGGGACTATGGCTACACCTTC

V gene: TRBV5-1
J gene: TRBJ2-5
clone size: -
D gene: TRBD2
CDR3 protein: CASSRGGEQETQYF
CDR3 DNA: TGCGCCAGCAGCCGGGGGGGCGAACAAGAGACCCAGTACTTC

V gene: TRBV6-5
J gene: TRBJ2-1
clone size: -
D gene: -
CDR3 protein: CASSYSARGEQFF
CDR3 DNA: TGTGCCAGCAGTTACTCGGCGAGGGGTGAGCAGTTCTTC